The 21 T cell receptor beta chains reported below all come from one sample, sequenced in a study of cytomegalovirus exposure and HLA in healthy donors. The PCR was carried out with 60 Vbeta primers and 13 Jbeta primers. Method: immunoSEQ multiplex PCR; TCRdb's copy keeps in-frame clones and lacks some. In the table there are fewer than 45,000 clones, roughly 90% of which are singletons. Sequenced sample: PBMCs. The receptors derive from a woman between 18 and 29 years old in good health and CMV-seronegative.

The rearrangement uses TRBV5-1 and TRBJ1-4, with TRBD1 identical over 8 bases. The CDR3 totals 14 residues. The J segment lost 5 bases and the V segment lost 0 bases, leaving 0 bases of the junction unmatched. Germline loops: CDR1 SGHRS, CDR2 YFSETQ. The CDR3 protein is CASSLGTGNEKLFF. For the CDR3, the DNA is TGCGCCAGCAGCTTGGGGACAGGGAATGAAAAACTGTTTTTT. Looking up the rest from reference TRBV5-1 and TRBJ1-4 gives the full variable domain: KAGVTQTPRYLIKTRGQQVTLSCSPISGHRSVSWYQQTPGQGLQFLFEYFSETQRNKGNFPGRFSGRQFSNSRSEMNVSTLELGDSALYLCASSLGTGNEKLFFGSGTQLSVL.

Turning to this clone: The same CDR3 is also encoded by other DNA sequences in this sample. The CDR3 nucleotides read TGTGCCAGCAGTCCCGGTGGAGGACCTAGCACAGATACGCAGTATTTT. As protein: CASSPGGGPSTDTQYF. The V call is TRBV27, the J call TRBJ2-3; possible D gene TRBD2, 5 bases. The V end was cut by 5 bases, the J end by 0 bases, with 15 bases between. CDR1 is MNHEY and CDR2 is SMNVEV in the germline V gene (reference sequence). The CDR3 totals 16 residues.

As DNA, the CDR3 is TGCGCCAGCAGAGACGGGAGGAGTTACAATGAGCAGTTCTTC. This encodes CASRDGRSYNEQFF. The chain uses TRBV5-1 and TRBJ2-1; 7 bases line up with TRBD2. Germline values: CDR1 SGHRS, CDR2 YFSETQ. J gave up 4 bases and V 5 bases, and 6 bases lay outside the gene matches. This CDR3 has 14 residues. The entire variable domain, with the rest obtained from reference TRBV5-1 and TRBJ2-1, is as follows: KAGVTQTPRYLIKTRGQQVTLSCSPISGHRSVSWYQQTPGQGLQFLFEYFSETQRNKGNFPGRFSGRQFSNSRSEMNVSTLELGDSALYLCASRDGRSYNEQFFGPGTRLTVL.

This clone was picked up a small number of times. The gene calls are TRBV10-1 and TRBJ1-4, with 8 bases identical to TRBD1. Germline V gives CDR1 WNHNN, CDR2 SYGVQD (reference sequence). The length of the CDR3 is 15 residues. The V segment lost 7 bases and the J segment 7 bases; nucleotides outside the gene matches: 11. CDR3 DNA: TGCGCCAGCAATTTAAGGACAGGGCTGATTGAAAAACTGTTTTTT. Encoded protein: CASNLRTGLIEKLFF.

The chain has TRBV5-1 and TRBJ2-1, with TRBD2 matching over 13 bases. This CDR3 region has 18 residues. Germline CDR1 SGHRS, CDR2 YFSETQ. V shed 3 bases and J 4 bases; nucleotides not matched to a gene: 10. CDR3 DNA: TGCGCCAGCAGCTGGACTAGCGGGAGTTTGGGACTTTACAATGAGCAGTTCTTC. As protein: CASSWTSGSLGLYNEQFF.

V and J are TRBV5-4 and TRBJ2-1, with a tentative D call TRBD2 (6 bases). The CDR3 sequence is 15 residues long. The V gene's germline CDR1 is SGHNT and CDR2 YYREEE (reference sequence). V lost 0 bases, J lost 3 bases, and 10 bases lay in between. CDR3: CASSLGAGNYNEQFF. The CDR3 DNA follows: TGTGCCAGCAGCTTGGGGGCGGGAAACTACAATGAGCAGTTCTTC.

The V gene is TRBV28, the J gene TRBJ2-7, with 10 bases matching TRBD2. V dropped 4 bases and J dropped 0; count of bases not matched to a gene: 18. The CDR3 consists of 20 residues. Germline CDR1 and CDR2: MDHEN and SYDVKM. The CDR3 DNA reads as TGTGCCAGCAGTTCCCCGAGGATAGCGGGAGGCACCACAAACTCCTACGAGCAGTACTTC. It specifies CASSSPRIAGGTTNSYEQYF.

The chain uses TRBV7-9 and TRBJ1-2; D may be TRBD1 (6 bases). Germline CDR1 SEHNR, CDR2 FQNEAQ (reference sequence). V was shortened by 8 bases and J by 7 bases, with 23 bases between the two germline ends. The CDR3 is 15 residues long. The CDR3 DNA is TGTGCCAGCGGCTCTAACCACAGGGCGGGAGGTGGCTACACCTTC. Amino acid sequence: CASGSNHRAGGGYTF.

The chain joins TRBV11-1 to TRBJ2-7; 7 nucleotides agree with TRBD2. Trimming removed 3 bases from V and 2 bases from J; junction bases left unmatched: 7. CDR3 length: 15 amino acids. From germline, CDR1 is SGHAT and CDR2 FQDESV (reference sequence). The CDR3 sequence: CASSLGRAGPYEQYF. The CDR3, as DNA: TGTGCCAGCAGCTTGGGAAGAGCGGGGCCCTACGAGCAGTACTTC. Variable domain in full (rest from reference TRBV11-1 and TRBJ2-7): EAEVAQSPRYKITEKSQAVAFWCDPISGHATLYWYRQILGQGPELLVQFQDESVVDDSQLPKDRFSAERLKGVDSTLKIQPAELGDSAMYLCASSLGRAGPYEQYFGPGTRLTVT.

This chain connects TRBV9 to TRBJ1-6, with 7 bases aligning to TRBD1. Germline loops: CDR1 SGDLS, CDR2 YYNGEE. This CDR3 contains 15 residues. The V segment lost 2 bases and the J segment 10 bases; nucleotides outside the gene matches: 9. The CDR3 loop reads CASSVVEGAGSPLHF. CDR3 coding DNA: TGTGCCAGCAGCGTTGTCGAGGGGGCCGGGTCACCCCTCCACTTT.

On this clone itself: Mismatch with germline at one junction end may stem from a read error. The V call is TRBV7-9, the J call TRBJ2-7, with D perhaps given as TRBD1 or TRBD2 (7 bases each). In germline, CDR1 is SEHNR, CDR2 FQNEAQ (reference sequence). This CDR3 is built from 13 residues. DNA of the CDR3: TGTTCCAGCAGCGGGGACAGAGCCTACGAGCAGTACTTC. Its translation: CSSSGDRAYEQYF.

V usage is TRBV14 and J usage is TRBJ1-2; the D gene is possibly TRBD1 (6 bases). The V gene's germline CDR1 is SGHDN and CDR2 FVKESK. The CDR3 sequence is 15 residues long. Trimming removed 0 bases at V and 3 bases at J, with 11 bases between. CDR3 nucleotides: TGTGCCAGCAGCCAAGATTCAGGGGTTCACTATGGCTACACCTTC. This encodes CASSQDSGVHYGYTF.

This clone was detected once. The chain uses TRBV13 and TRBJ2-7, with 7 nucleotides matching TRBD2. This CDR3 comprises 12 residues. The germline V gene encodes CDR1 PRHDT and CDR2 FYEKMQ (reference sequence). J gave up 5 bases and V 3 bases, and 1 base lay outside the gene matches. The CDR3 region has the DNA TGTGCCAGCAGCTTTGGGGGGGACGAGCAGTACTTC. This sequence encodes CASSFGGDEQYF.

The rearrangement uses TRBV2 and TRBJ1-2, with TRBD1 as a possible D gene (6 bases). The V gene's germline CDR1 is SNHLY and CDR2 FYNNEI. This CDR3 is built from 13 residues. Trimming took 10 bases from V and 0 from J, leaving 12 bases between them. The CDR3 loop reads CATKTGTNYGYTF. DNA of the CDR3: TGTGCCACCAAAACAGGGACTAACTATGGCTACACCTTC.

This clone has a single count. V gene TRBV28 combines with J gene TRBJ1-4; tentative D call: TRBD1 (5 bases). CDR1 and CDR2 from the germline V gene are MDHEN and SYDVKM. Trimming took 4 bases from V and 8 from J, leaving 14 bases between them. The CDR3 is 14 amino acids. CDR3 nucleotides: TGTGCCAGCAGTTCGAACAGGTTACGGGAAAAACTGTTTTTT. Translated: CASSSNRLREKLFF.

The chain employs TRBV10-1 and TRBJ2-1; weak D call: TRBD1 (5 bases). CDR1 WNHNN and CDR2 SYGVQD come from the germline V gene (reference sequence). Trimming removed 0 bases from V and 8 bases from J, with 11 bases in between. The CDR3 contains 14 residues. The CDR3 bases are TGCGCCAGCAGTGAGTCGTCGACCAGGGATGAGCAGTTCTTC. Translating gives CASSESSTRDEQFF.

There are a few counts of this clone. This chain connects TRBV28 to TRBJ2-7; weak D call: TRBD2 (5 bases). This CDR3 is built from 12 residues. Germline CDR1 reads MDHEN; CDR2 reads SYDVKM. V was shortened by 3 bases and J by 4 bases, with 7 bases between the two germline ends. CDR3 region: CASSFSGYEQYF. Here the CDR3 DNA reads TGTGCCAGCAGTTTCTCGGGGTACGAGCAGTACTTC.

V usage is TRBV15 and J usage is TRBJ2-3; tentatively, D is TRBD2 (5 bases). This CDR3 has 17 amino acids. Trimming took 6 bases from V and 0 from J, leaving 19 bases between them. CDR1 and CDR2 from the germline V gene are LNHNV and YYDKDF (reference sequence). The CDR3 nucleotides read TGTGCCACCAGTTCTACTCGGGGTGGCCCTAGCACAGATACGCAGTATTTT. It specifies CATSSTRGGPSTDTQYF.

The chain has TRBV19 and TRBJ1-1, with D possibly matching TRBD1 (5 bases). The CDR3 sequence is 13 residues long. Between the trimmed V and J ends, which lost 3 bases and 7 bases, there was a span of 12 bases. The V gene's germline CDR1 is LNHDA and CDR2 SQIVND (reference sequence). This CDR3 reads CASSISGGIEAFF. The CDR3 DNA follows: TGTGCCAGTAGTATCTCGGGGGGGATTGAAGCTTTCTTT.

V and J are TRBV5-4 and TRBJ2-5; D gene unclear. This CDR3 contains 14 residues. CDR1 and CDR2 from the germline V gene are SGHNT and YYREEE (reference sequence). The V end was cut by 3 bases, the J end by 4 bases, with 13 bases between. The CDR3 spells CASSSTTNRETQYF. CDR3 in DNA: TGTGCCAGCAGCTCCACGACAAACCGAGAGACCCAGTACTTC.

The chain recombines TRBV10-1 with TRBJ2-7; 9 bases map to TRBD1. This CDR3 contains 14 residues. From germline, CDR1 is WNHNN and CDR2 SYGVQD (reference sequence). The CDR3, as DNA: TGCTCGCGGCGGCGGGACAGGGACCCCTACGAGCAGTACTTC. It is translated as CSRRRDRDPYEQYF.